This T cell receptor beta chain is from a study of blood T cell repertoires in COVID-19. Turning to the study itself: Specimens from acute and convalescent COVID-19 originated in the United States, Italy and Spain. T cells, B-cell-depleted T cells, or PBMCs supplied cDNA or gDNA.

CDR1 GTSNPN and CDR2 SVGIG come from the germline V gene (reference sequence). Trimming removed 0 bases from V and 6 bases from J, with 11 bases in between. This CDR3 is built from 13 residues. Study processing details: Amplification of reference gene primers provided the estimated nucleated cell counts. The table came from immunoSEQ multiplex PCR; TCRdb's copy has only in-frame clones and leaves some out. The DNA gave D and trimming, while V, J and clone size come from that table. This sample has some 150,000 clones, with 86% found just once. This TCR came from a man in his 70s with acute or convalescent COVID-19. V gene TRBV30 combines with J gene TRBJ2-5; D might be TRBD1 (6 bases). Sequencing was performed on peripheral blood. CDR3 DNA: TGTGCCTGGAGTGTACGAGGGGGTAAGACCCAGTACTTC. As protein: CAWSVRGGKTQYF.